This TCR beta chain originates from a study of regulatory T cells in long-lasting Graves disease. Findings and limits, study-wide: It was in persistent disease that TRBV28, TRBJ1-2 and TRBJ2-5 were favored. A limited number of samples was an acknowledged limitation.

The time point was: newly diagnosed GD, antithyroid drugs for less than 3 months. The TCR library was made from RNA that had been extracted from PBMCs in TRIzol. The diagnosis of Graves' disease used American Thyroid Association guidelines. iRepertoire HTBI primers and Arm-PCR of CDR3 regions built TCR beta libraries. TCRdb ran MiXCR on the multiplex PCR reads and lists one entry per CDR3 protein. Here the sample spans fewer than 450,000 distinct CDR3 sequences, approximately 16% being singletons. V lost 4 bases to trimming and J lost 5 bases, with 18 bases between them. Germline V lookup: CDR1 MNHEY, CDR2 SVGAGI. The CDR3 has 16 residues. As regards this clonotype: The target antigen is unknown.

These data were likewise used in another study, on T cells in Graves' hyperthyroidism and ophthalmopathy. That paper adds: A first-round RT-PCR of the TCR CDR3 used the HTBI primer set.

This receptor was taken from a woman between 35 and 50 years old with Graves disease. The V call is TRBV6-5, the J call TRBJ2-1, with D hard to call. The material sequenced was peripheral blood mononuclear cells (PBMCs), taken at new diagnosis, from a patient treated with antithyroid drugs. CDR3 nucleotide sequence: TGTGCCAGCAGTTGGTTTCTGGGAACTACGGACAATGAGCAGTTCTTC. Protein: CASSWFLGTTDNEQFF.